Listed below are T cell receptor beta chains from one sample, sequenced in a study of T-cell reconstitution after alpha-beta-depleted transplantation in children. TCRdb analysed the PCR reads with MiXCR anew, one entry per CDR3 protein. The sample contains some 640,000 distinct CDR3 sequences, around 16% of which appear only once. This material consisted of PBMCs from the stem cell graft donor, taken from the stem cell graft. These receptors came from a human donor who donated a stem cell graft to a child with acute myeloid leukemia. Each CDR3 is given with its conserved first and last residue. The order of the fields is J gene, D gene, V gene, clone size, CDR3 protein, CDR3 DNA. The D gene is left open where the match is weak. The listing skips clone size in some rows; elsewhere it reads once, few, many or a size class.

>TRBJ2-7|TRBD1|TRBV9|-
CASSPHAPGQVTYEQYF
TGTGCCAGCAGCCCCCACGCTCCGGGACAGGTCACCTACGAGCAGTACTTC
>TRBJ2-1|TRBD2|TRBV6-4|many
CASSGSASGGIYNEQFF
TGTGCCAGCAGCGGTTCGGCTAGCGGGGGGATTTACAATGAGCAGTTCTTC
>TRBJ2-7|TRBD1|TRBV11-2|-
CASSLGRGQGAFAYEQYF
TGTGCCAGCAGCTTAGGAAGAGGACAGGGGGCATTCGCCTACGAGCAGTACTTC
>TRBJ2-1|-|TRBV27|many
CASSLGRGKQFF
TGTGCCAGCAGTTTAGGGCGGGGAAAGCAGTTCTTC
>TRBJ2-5|-|TRBV5-6|-
CASSLWQSQETQYF
TGTGCCAGCAGCTTGTGGCAGAGCCAAGAGACCCAGTACTTC
>TRBJ2-3|TRBD2|TRBV20-1|many
CSARGLAGLDTQYF
TGCAGTGCTAGGGGCCTAGCGGGGCTTGATACGCAGTATTTT
>TRBJ1-2|TRBD1|TRBV20-1|many
CSARDRDFGYTF
TGCAGTGCTAGGGACAGGGATTTCGGCTACACCTTC
>TRBJ2-4|TRBD1|TRBV20-1|many
CSARDQQGLYF
TGCAGTGCTAGAGATCAACAGGGGTTATACTTC
>TRBJ2-5|-|TRBV12-3/TRBV12-4|-
CASAYAAQETQYF
TGTGCCAGCGCCTATGCGGCCCAAGAGACCCAGTACTTC
>TRBJ1-1|-|TRBV20-1|many
CSAREDTNTEAFF
TGCAGTGCTAGAGAAGATACGAACACTGAAGCTTTCTTT
>TRBJ2-5|-|TRBV25-1|-
CASSESGGQETQYF
TGTGCCAGCAGTGAAAGCGGCGGACAAGAGACCCAGTACTTC
>TRBJ2-3|TRBD2|TRBV5-1|many
CASSWISTSGGTDTQYF
TGCGCCAGCAGCTGGATATCGACTAGCGGGGGAACAGATACGCAGTATTTT
>TRBJ1-6|-|TRBV6-6|few
CASSYSEASPLHF
TGTGCCAGCAGTTACTCAGAGGCCTCACCCCTCCACTTT